What follows describes a single TCR beta chain. Its matching antigen is unknown. This entry comes from a study of cytomegalovirus exposure and HLA in healthy donors. The study's findings and limits: Testing in vitro showed a few CMV-associated chains specific for CMV antigens. Being productive about 87% or about 30% of the time was typical of most TCR beta V segments in an earlier analysis. Across donors, most TCRs were seen rarely, yet some public ones were widespread.

Use of 60 Vbeta and 13 Jbeta primers characterized the PCR. Some clones are missing from TCRdb's copy, which holds only in-frame ones; the method was immunoSEQ multiplex PCR. This table holds approximately 190,000 clones, over 70% found once. Source material: PBMCs. The clonotype originates from a man aged 45-60 years in good health and CMV-seronegative.

The CDR3 region has the DNA TGTGCCACCAGCAGAGTACGGGGGGTGGGCACTGAAGCTTTCTTT. Translation: CATSRVRGVGTEAFF. The chain couples TRBV15 to TRBJ1-1; D is perhaps TRBD1 (5 bases). The CDR3 is made up of 15 amino acids. The V end lost 1 base, the J end lost 4 bases, and 13 bases lay between the germline ends. Per the germline V gene, CDR1 is LNHNV and CDR2 is YYDKDF (reference sequence).